Listed here are 32 T cell receptor beta chains from one sample, sequenced in a study of OX40 agonist ivuxolimab in advanced cancers. Assay: immunoSEQ multiplex PCR; the TCRdb copy retains only in-frame clones and omits some. The sample has roughly 70,000 clones; roughly 85% are singletons. Here the sequenced sample was CD4+ or CD8+ T cells sorted from blood, taken in a trial of the OX40 agonist ivuxolimab. These TCRs come from an adult with an advanced solid tumor such as melanoma, head and neck, liver or kidney cancer.

CDR3 loop: CASSLGGIYQPQHF. CDR3 bases: TGTGCCAGCAGCTTGGGCGGAATTTATCAGCCCCAGCATTTT. This chain connects TRBV5-8 to TRBJ1-5; no reliable D call. Germline loops: CDR1 SGHTS, CDR2 YDEGEE. Trimming cost V 0 bases and J 5 bases, with 9 bases left between them. There are 14 residues in the CDR3.

The chain has TRBV2 and TRBJ1-5, with D unresolved. This CDR3 is 13 amino acids long. From germline, CDR1 is SNHLY and CDR2 FYNNEI. The V and J ends lost 8 bases and 3 bases respectively, with 11 bases between them. The DNA for the CDR3 is TGTGCCAGCGGAACAGAGTACAATCAGCCCCAGCATTTT. The encoded protein is CASGTEYNQPQHF.

The chain is built from TRBV27 and TRBJ2-7, with D unclear. The V end was cut by 5 bases, the J end by 0 bases, with 11 bases between. The CDR3 is 14 amino acids. Looked up from germline, CDR1 is MNHEY and CDR2 is SMNVEV (reference sequence). In DNA, the CDR3 is TGTGCCAGCAGTCCCGAACAGAGCTCCTACGAGCAGTACTTC. This translates into CASSPEQSSYEQYF.

This chain uses TRBV5-4 with TRBJ1-6, with D possibly matching TRBD1 (6 bases). From germline, CDR1 is SGHNT and CDR2 YYREEE (reference sequence). This CDR3 spans 16 amino acids. With 2 bases removed from V and 7 bases from J, the gap between germline ends came to 16 bases. The CDR3 protein is CASSFGGNRRNSPLHF. CDR3 in DNA: TGTGCCAGCAGCTTCGGGGGCAATCGTAGAAATTCACCCCTCCACTTT.

The J gene is TRBJ2-1, the V gene TRBV2; TRBD2 matches at 7 bases. V lost 4 bases and J lost 3; bases outside the gene matches: 6. Germline V lookup: CDR1 SNHLY, CDR2 FYNNEI. The CDR3 totals 15 residues. The DNA of the CDR3 is TGTGCCAGCAGTGGGGCTAGCGGTAACTACAATGAGCAGTTCTTC. Translating gives CASSGASGNYNEQFF.

V usage is TRBV7-9 and J usage is TRBJ2-1; the D gene is possibly TRBD2 (6 bases). Trimming cost V 2 bases and J 7 bases, with 12 bases left between them. The CDR3 runs 14 residues. Germline CDR1 reads SEHNR; CDR2 reads FQNEAQ (reference sequence). In DNA, the CDR3 is TGTGCCAGCAGCTTATACGGAGGGGTTAATGAGCAGTTCTTC. Translated: CASSLYGGVNEQFF.

V gene TRBV5-6 combines with J gene TRBJ2-7, with D hard to call. V was trimmed by 4 bases and J by 6 bases, leaving 14 bases between them. Germline CDR1 and CDR2: SGHDT and YYEEEE. This CDR3 contains 13 residues. The chain's CDR3 is CASSLVVGGEQYF. The CDR3 coding sequence is TGTGCCAGCAGCCTCGTAGTAGGTGGCGAGCAGTACTTC.

The rearrangement links TRBV18 to TRBJ2-7; possibly TRBD2 for D (6 bases). The germline CDR1 and CDR2 sequences are KGHSH and LQKENI. Trimming removed 6 bases at V and 7 bases at J, with 10 bases between. The CDR3 spans 11 residues. The CDR3, as DNA: TGTGCCAGCTCCCCGGAGGGAGAGCAGTACTTC. Its translation: CASSPEGEQYF.

The chain uses TRBV6-5 and TRBJ1-5; a weak D match, TRBD1 (5 bases). Between the trimmed V and J ends, which lost 0 bases and 6 bases, there was a span of 12 bases. CDR1 and CDR2 (germline): MNHEY, SVGAGI. The CDR3 runs 15 residues. DNA of the CDR3: TGTGCCAGCAGTTACTCTGCGGGGCCGGGTCAGCCCCAGCATTTT. Protein product: CASSYSAGPGQPQHF.

The rearrangement links TRBV6-1 to TRBJ1-5, with 7 bases aligning to TRBD1. Germline V lookup: CDR1 MNHNS, CDR2 SASEGT. V lost 10 bases and J lost 3; bases outside the gene matches: 9. CDR3 length equals 14 residues. Here the CDR3 DNA reads TGTGCCACATGGCCGGGACAGATCAATCAGCCCCAGCATTTT. Its protein is CATWPGQINQPQHF.

Concerning this clone: At one end the junction does not follow the germline gene, possibly because of a read error. The chain links TRBV4-1 to TRBJ1-4; possibly TRBD1 for D (6 bases). CDR1 is MGHRA, CDR2 YSYEKL, per germline. The CDR3 spans 14 residues. Written as DNA, the CDR3 is TGCGCCAGCAGTCAAGTGGGGGGCGGTGGAAAACTGTTTTTT. Its protein is CASSQVGGGGKLFF.

CDR3 in DNA: TGTGCCAGTAGTCATCCTCAGGGACCCCGCCTCTATGGCTACACCTTC. It encodes CASSHPQGPRLYGYTF. The V call is TRBV19, the J call TRBJ1-2; a possible D gene is TRBD1 (5 bases). The CDR3 runs 16 residues. Looked up from germline, CDR1 is LNHDA and CDR2 is SQIVND (reference sequence). V lost 5 bases to trimming and J lost 4 bases, with 20 bases between them.

The chain couples TRBV7-6 to TRBJ1-4; D remains unclear. Trimming stripped 4 bases from V and 0 bases from J, with 12 bases between. CDR3 length: 16 residues. Germline V gene sequence: CDR1 SGHVS, CDR2 FNYEAQ. DNA for the CDR3: TGTGCCAGCAGCTCAAGACTCGGGGCAACTAATGAAAAACTGTTTTTT. It yields the protein CASSSRLGATNEKLFF.

The V and J genes are TRBV7-2 and TRBJ2-5; D is ambiguous. The germline V and J ends were trimmed by 5 bases and 5 bases, with 15 bases remaining between them. The CDR3 covers 14 residues. CDR1 is SGHTA, CDR2 FQGNSA, per germline. The CDR3 region has the DNA TGTGCCAGCAGCGTTTACGGGCCTGAGGAGACCCAGTACTTC. It translates to CASSVYGPEETQYF.

The rearrangement uses TRBV6-1 and TRBJ1-2, with D perhaps matching TRBD1 (5 bases). CDR3 length: 14 residues. Germline V CDR1 and CDR2: MNHNS, SASEGT. The V end was cut by 1 base, the J end by 8 bases, with 14 bases between. Written as DNA, the CDR3 is TGTGCCAGCAGTGAAGTGGGTGGCGGGGACGGCTACACCTTC. It encodes CASSEVGGGDGYTF.

This chain links TRBV11-2 with TRBJ2-3; the D call may be TRBD1 or TRBD2 (6 bases each). The CDR3 runs 14 residues. V lost 6 bases and J 4 bases, leaving 14 bases between the germline ends. Germline V gene lookup returns CDR1 SGHAT and CDR2 FQNNGV. The DNA of the CDR3 is TGTGCCAGCAGACAAGGGGGAGGCCCAGATACGCAGTATTTT. Its protein is CASRQGGGPDTQYF.

The chain employs TRBV7-9 and TRBJ2-7, with no clear D. V lost 3 bases to trimming and J lost 2 bases, with 11 bases between them. CDR3 length: 14 residues. CDR1 is SEHNR, CDR2 FQNEAQ, per germline (reference sequence). The CDR3: CASSFFEGPYEQYF. The CDR3 bases are TGTGCCAGCAGCTTCTTCGAAGGGCCCTACGAGCAGTACTTC.

The rearrangement links TRBV9 to TRBJ2-3; 10 bases match TRBD2. Germline CDR1 and CDR2: SGDLS and YYNGEE. This CDR3 comprises 15 residues. The V gene end was trimmed by 7 bases and the J gene end by 0 bases; junction bases not matched to a gene: 5. Written as DNA, the CDR3 is TGTGCCAGCGCCGAGCGGGAGGGGAGCACAGATACGCAGTATTTT. The encoded protein is CASAEREGSTDTQYF.

J is TRBJ2-3 and V is TRBV11-3; perhaps TRBD1 as D (5 bases). Trimming pared 8 bases from V and 0 bases from J, leaving 18 bases between. The CDR3 is 16 amino acids. CDR1 is SGHNT and CDR2 is YENEEA in the germline V gene. In DNA form, the CDR3 reads TGTGCCAGCTCCCTAAATGGGGCGCTTAGCACAGATACGCAGTATTTT. Translated, it gives CASSLNGALSTDTQYF.

The chain recombines TRBV2 with TRBJ2-5, with D perhaps TRBD1 (5 bases). The V and J ends lost 4 bases and 9 bases respectively, with 18 bases between them. CDR1 is SNHLY, CDR2 FYNNEI, per germline. The CDR3 spans 14 residues. CDR3 sequence reads: CASSAGQVSPPQYF. As DNA, the CDR3 is TGTGCCAGCAGTGCAGGACAAGTTAGCCCCCCCCAGTACTTC.

The chain has TRBV5-1 and TRBJ2-3; TRBD2 matches at 14 bases. CDR1 is SGHRS, CDR2 YFSETQ, per germline. The CDR3 runs 16 residues. After removal of 2 bases from V and 5 bases from J, the junction contained 4 bases not matched to a gene. The CDR3 loop reads CASSLRGTSGRDTQYF. CDR3 nucleotide sequence: TGCGCCAGCAGCTTACGCGGGACTAGCGGGAGAGATACGCAGTATTTT.

This chain links TRBV30 with TRBJ2-7; either TRBD1 or TRBD2 may fit D (5 bases each). Germline lookup yields CDR1 GTSNPN and CDR2 SVGIG (reference sequence). The CDR3 is made up of 14 amino acids. The CDR3 is CAYQYRDLSYEQYF. DNA for the CDR3: TGTGCTTATCAGTACCGGGACCTCTCCTACGAGCAGTACTTC.

J is TRBJ1-2 and V is TRBV6-5; D gene unclear. This CDR3 has 11 residues. Germline lookup yields CDR1 MNHEY and CDR2 SVGAGI. Trimming cost V 7 bases and J 4 bases, with 7 bases left between them. CDR3 residues: CASILGYGYTF. The CDR3 DNA reads as TGTGCCAGCATCTTGGGCTATGGCTACACCTTC.

As to this clone: The junction departs from germline at one end; a sequencing error may be responsible. Other DNA sequences of this sample code for an identical CDR3. The CDR3 is CASSVKEDRTNYGYTF. CDR3 bases: TGCGCCAGCAGCGTGAAGGAGGACAGAACTAACTATGGCTACACCTTC. The J gene is TRBJ1-2, the V gene TRBV9; possible D gene TRBD1, 6 bases. The CDR3 is 16 residues long. Germline lookup yields CDR1 SGDLS and CDR2 YYNGEE.

V usage is TRBV5-4 and J usage is TRBJ2-7; TRBD1 is a possible D gene (5 bases). CDR3 size: 12 residues. Trimming left V 0 bases short and J 7 bases short, with 8 bases between. CDR1 is SGHNT and CDR2 is YYREEE in the germline V gene (reference sequence). This chain's CDR3 is CASSLVAGEQYF. In DNA, the CDR3 is TGTGCCAGCAGCTTGGTAGCAGGGGAGCAGTACTTC.

The chain is built from TRBV2 and TRBJ2-7; D is undetermined. V shed 5 bases and J shed 1 base, with 18 bases lying between them. The CDR3 runs to 16 residues. Germline-derived CDR1 and CDR2 are SNHLY and FYNNEI. In DNA form, the CDR3 reads TGTGCCAGCAGTCCCATCGCAAGGAGTGTTTCCTACGAGCAGTACTTC. Amino acids: CASSPIARSVSYEQYF.

V and J are TRBV18 and TRBJ1-6; a possible D gene is TRBD1 (5 bases). CDR3 length: 14 residues. V gave up 3 bases and J gave up 5 bases, with 8 bases separating them. Germline CDR1 KGHSH, CDR2 LQKENI. The CDR3, as DNA: TGTGCCAGCTCACCCAGGGAAAATAATTCACCCCTCCACTTT. Translating it yields CASSPRENNSPLHF.

In this sample, this clone turned up once. This chain joins TRBV6-4 and TRBJ2-2; possible D gene TRBD1, 5 bases. This CDR3 comprises 16 residues. The germline CDR1 and CDR2 sequences are MRHNA and SNTAGT. The V gene lost 0 bases and the J gene lost 3 bases, with 11 bases spanning the gap. CDR3 sequence: CASSDSGRAHTGELFF. The CDR3 bases are TGTGCCAGCAGTGACTCCGGCAGGGCCCACACCGGGGAGCTGTTTTTT.

This clone turned up a few times. The J gene is TRBJ1-5, the V gene TRBV2; D may be TRBD1 (6 bases). CDR1 SNHLY and CDR2 FYNNEI come from the germline V gene. This CDR3 has 13 amino acids. V lost 2 bases, J lost 6 bases, and 8 bases lay in between. As DNA, the CDR3 is TGTGCCAGCAGTGAAAGGGGGGCTCAGCCCCAGCATTTT. It translates to CASSERGAQPQHF. The full variable domain, in which reference TRBV2 and TRBJ1-5 provide the parts outside the CDR3, is EPEVTQTPSHQVTQMGQEVILRCVPISNHLYFYWYRQILGQKVEFLVSFYNNEISEKSEIFDDQFSVERPDGSNFTLKIRSTKLEDSAMYFCASSERGAQPQHFGDGTRLSIL.

The gene calls are TRBV7-6 and TRBJ2-5; either TRBD1 or TRBD2 may supply D (5 bases each). The V and J ends lost 6 bases and 1 base respectively, with 9 bases between them. The CDR3 is 13 amino acids. Germline V CDR1 and CDR2: SGHVS, FNYEAQ. Here the CDR3 reads CASSSGTQETQYF. CDR3 DNA sequence: TGTGCCAGCAGTTCCGGGACCCAAGAGACCCAGTACTTC. The full variable domain, rest sourced from reference TRBV7-6 and TRBJ2-5, is GAGVSQSPRYKVTKRGQDVALRCDPISGHVSLYWYRQALGQGPEFLTYFNYEAQQDKSGLPNDRFSAERPEGSISTLTIQRTEQRDSAMYRCASSSGTQETQYFGPGTRLLVL.

The rearrangement links TRBV27 to TRBJ2-2; the match to TRBD2 covers 7 bases. Germline V CDR1 and CDR2: MNHEY, SMNVEV (reference sequence). The V segment lost 5 bases and the J segment 1 base; nucleotides outside the gene matches: 7. The CDR3 runs to 16 residues. The CDR3 DNA sequence: TGTGCCAGCAGTGGGGGGGGAGCGAGGAACACCGGGGAGCTGTTTTTT. Translation gives CASSGGGARNTGELFF.

The gene calls are TRBV30 and TRBJ1-1, with D possibly TRBD1 on 6 matching bases. V was trimmed by 5 bases and J by 4 bases, leaving 14 bases between them. This CDR3 region has 13 residues. Germline loops: CDR1 GTSNPN, CDR2 SVGIG (reference sequence). CDR3 residues: CAWQTGSGTEAFF. The CDR3 nucleotides read TGTGCCTGGCAGACAGGCTCAGGCACTGAAGCTTTCTTT. Combining the CDR3 with reference TRBV30 and TRBJ1-1 gives the whole variable domain SQTIHQWPATLVQPVGSPLSLECTVEGTSNPNLYWYRQAAGRGLQLLFYSVGIGQISSEVPQNLSASRPQDRQFILSSKKLLLSDSGFYLCAWQTGSGTEAFFGQGTRLTVV.